Each of the 23 T cell receptor beta chains below was sequenced from the same sample in a study of long-term antiretroviral therapy in people with HIV. Samples were assayed with immunoSEQ v3.0 at survey level. The method was immunoSEQ multiplex PCR; TCRdb's version includes in-frame clones alone and lacks a portion of them. The table lists some 48,000 clones, about 88% of them singletons. The sequenced sample was unsorted PBMCs, obtained 0.8 years after starting antiretroviral therapy. The receptors were gathered from a young woman with HIV.

The rearrangement links TRBV11-2 to TRBJ2-3; TRBD2 aligns across 7 bases. Trimming at V came to 5 bases and at J to 2 bases, leaving 7 bases not matched to a gene. The length of the CDR3 is 15 residues. Germline CDR1 and CDR2: SGHAT and FQNNGV. The CDR3 sequence: CASSRDYGSTDTQYF. CDR3 DNA sequence: TGTGCCAGCAGCCGGGACTACGGTTCCACAGATACGCAGTATTTT.

V usage is TRBV7-9 and J usage is TRBJ1-5; D possibly corresponds to TRBD1 (6 bases). The CDR3 has 15 amino acids. From germline, CDR1 is SEHNR and CDR2 FQNEAQ (reference sequence). Trimming removed 5 bases at V and 2 bases at J, with 13 bases between. The CDR3 is CASSPAGAGNQPQHF. CDR3 in DNA: TGTGCCAGCAGCCCTGCAGGGGCTGGCAATCAGCCCCAGCATTTT.

This chain links TRBV2 with TRBJ2-7, with a weak D call TRBD2 (6 bases). Germline V gene lookup returns CDR1 SNHLY and CDR2 FYNNEI. The CDR3 consists of 10 residues. Trimming took 6 bases from V and 7 from J, leaving 7 bases between them. The chain's CDR3 is CASRGGEQYF. The CDR3 nucleotides read TGTGCCAGCAGGGGGGGTGAGCAGTACTTC.

The chain links TRBV5-6 to TRBJ1-1; a possible D gene is TRBD1 (5 bases). Trimming cost V 5 bases and J 1 base, with 9 bases left between them. The V gene's germline CDR1 is SGHDT and CDR2 YYEEEE. The CDR3 is made up of 13 amino acids. The CDR3 bases are TGTGCCAGCAGGTGGGGGGGGAACACTGAAGCTTTCTTT. Its translation is CASRWGGNTEAFF.

J is TRBJ1-5 and V is TRBV5-4; D uncertain. Trimming removed 4 bases at V and 3 bases at J, with 11 bases between. The germline gives CDR1 SGHNT, CDR2 YYREEE (reference sequence). The CDR3 extends over 14 amino acids. CDR3 protein: CASSRDGNNQPQHF. The DNA for the CDR3 is TGTGCCAGCAGCCGGGATGGTAACAATCAGCCCCAGCATTTT.

The chain links TRBV5-1 to TRBJ1-2, with TRBD1 matching 8 bases. This CDR3 comprises 14 residues. J was trimmed by 0 bases and V by 4 bases; bases with no gene match: 2. Germline CDR1 SGHRS, CDR2 YFSETQ. CDR3: CASSLDRANYGYTF. The DNA for the CDR3 is TGCGCCAGCAGCCTGGACAGGGCTAACTATGGCTACACCTTC. The variable domain in full, completed from reference TRBV5-1 and TRBJ1-2, reads KAGVTQTPRYLIKTRGQQVTLSCSPISGHRSVSWYQQTPGQGLQFLFEYFSETQRNKGNFPGRFSGRQFSNSRSEMNVSTLELGDSALYLCASSLDRANYGYTFGSGTRLTVV.

V is TRBV9 and J is TRBJ2-1, with a possible D match to TRBD2 (6 bases). Between the trimmed V and J ends, which lost 4 bases and 4 bases, there was a span of 9 bases. Germline CDR1 SGDLS, CDR2 YYNGEE. The CDR3 is 13 amino acids. For the CDR3, the DNA is TGTGCCAGCAGCCGGGACTCTTACAATGAGCAGTTCTTC. Translating gives CASSRDSYNEQFF. Full variable domain (outside the CDR3, taken from reference TRBV9 and TRBJ2-1): DSGVTQTPKHLITATGQRVTLRCSPRSGDLSVYWYQQSLDQGLQFLIQYYNGEERAKGNILERFSAQQFPDLHSELNLSSLELGDSALYFCASSRDSYNEQFFGPGTRLTVL.

This clone was observed a handful of times. The chain links TRBV6-5 to TRBJ2-7; 10 positions match TRBD2. CDR1 MNHEY and CDR2 SVGAGI come from the germline V gene. The CDR3 length is 16 residues. V trimming: 2 bases; J trimming: 0 bases; junction bases outside the gene matches: 4. DNA for the CDR3: TGTGCCAGCAGTTACGTCTCTAGCGGGAGCTCCTACGAGCAGTACTTC. This translates into CASSYVSSGSSYEQYF.

V gene TRBV28 combines with J gene TRBJ2-7; a possible D gene is TRBD1 (6 bases). The V end lost 2 bases, the J end lost 1 base, and 15 bases lay between the germline ends. The CDR3 runs 16 residues. Per germline, CDR1 MDHEN and CDR2 SYDVKM. The CDR3 here is CASSLSWDGTSYEQYF. The CDR3 nucleotides read TGTGCCAGCAGTTTAAGTTGGGACGGGACATCCTACGAGCAGTACTTC.

The rearrangement uses TRBV7-2 and TRBJ2-7, with unresolved D. The V gene lost 0 bases and the J gene lost 3 bases, with 9 bases spanning the gap. This CDR3 comprises 14 residues. Germline V gene lookup returns CDR1 SGHTA and CDR2 FQGNSA. For the CDR3, the DNA is TGTGCCAGCAGCTTAGCGAAATCAGGCTACGAGCAGTACTTC. Translating it yields CASSLAKSGYEQYF.

The genes are TRBV4-3 and TRBJ1-2, with a possible D match to TRBD1 (6 bases). Trimming took off 0 bases at V and 4 bases at J, with 15 bases between the two ends. The V gene's germline CDR1 is LGHNA and CDR2 YSLEER. The CDR3 spans 16 residues. The CDR3 protein is CASSQERKGVGYGYTF. The CDR3 region has the DNA TGCGCCAGCAGCCAAGAGCGCAAGGGGGTTGGCTATGGCTACACCTTC.

This clone has just one count. The chain uses TRBV9 and TRBJ2-5; 8 nucleotides match TRBD2. CDR1 and CDR2 (germline): SGDLS, YYNGEE. J gave up 3 bases and V 5 bases, and 9 bases lay outside the gene matches. This CDR3 spans 15 amino acids. CDR3 residues: CASSPIRGGEETQYF. The DNA of the CDR3 is TGTGCCAGCAGTCCCATTCGGGGGGGAGAAGAGACCCAGTACTTC.

The chain is built from TRBV27 and TRBJ2-7; possibly TRBD1 for D (6 bases). V dropped 8 bases and J dropped 3 bases, with 20 bases sitting between them. CDR3 length equals 15 residues. Germline CDR1 reads MNHEY; CDR2 reads SMNVEV (reference sequence). The CDR3 is CASSYFSGRGYEQYF. The CDR3 bases are TGTGCCAGCTCGTATTTCTCGGGCAGGGGCTACGAGCAGTACTTC.

This clone was seen a single time. The gene calls are TRBV23-1 and TRBJ2-7, with D possibly TRBD1 on 5 matching bases. TRBV23-1 falls under the ORF class, with uncertain function. Trimming pared 3 bases from V and 2 bases from J, leaving 11 bases between. This CDR3 has 14 amino acids. In DNA, the CDR3 is TGCGCCAGCAGTCACCTACAGGTGCCCTACGAGCAGTACTTC. Protein product: CASSHLQVPYEQYF.

V usage is TRBV5-4 and J usage is TRBJ2-7; 9 bases line up with TRBD1. Germline CDR1 SGHNT, CDR2 YYREEE (reference sequence). The CDR3 runs 15 residues. The junction had 7 bases not matched to a gene; V was cut back by 4 bases and J by 2 bases. This CDR3 is CASSRTGVEAYEQYF. The CDR3 nucleotides are TGTGCCAGCAGCCGGACAGGGGTAGAAGCCTACGAGCAGTACTTC.

The rearrangement joins TRBV7-2 to TRBJ2-7; TRBD1 matches at 12 bases. The germline gives CDR1 SGHTA, CDR2 FQGNSA. The CDR3 is made up of 15 amino acids. J gave up 3 bases and V 3 bases, and 3 bases lay outside the gene matches. The CDR3 nucleotides read TGTGCCAGCAGCTTCCGGGACAGGGGGCACTACGAGCAGTACTTC. It is translated as CASSFRDRGHYEQYF. The variable domain in full, completed from reference TRBV7-2 and TRBJ2-7, reads GAGVSQSPSNKVTEKGKDVELRCDPISGHTALYWYRQSLGQGLEFLIYFQGNSAPDKSGLPSDRFSAERTGGSVSTLTIQRTQQEDSAVYLCASSFRDRGHYEQYFGPGTRLTVT.

The CDR3 loop reads CASSQDLGTGEQFF. In DNA form, the CDR3 reads TGCGCCAGCAGCCAAGACCTAGGGACGGGGGAGCAGTTCTTC. V is TRBV4-3 and J is TRBJ2-1; D may be TRBD1 or TRBD2 (5 bases each). The CDR3 is 14 amino acids. V was cut by 0 bases and J by 10 bases, with 13 bases left in between. Germline lookup yields CDR1 LGHNA and CDR2 YSLEER.

The chain has TRBV7-9 and TRBJ1-2; possibly TRBD1 for D (6 bases). V dropped 3 bases and J dropped 6 bases, with 11 bases sitting between them. The CDR3 length is 13 residues. Germline V gene sequence: CDR1 SEHNR, CDR2 FQNEAQ (reference sequence). CDR3 sequence: CASSFNRDNGYTF. DNA for the CDR3: TGTGCCAGCAGCTTCAACAGGGATAATGGCTACACCTTC.

The chain links TRBV28 to TRBJ1-5; the D gene is possibly TRBD1 (5 bases). V dropped 2 bases and J dropped 5 bases, with 10 bases sitting between them. CDR1 and CDR2 (germline): MDHEN, SYDVKM. The CDR3 is 14 amino acids. The CDR3 DNA reads TGTGCCAGCAGTTTAACGGGGACCGATCAGCCCCAGCATTTT. Translated, it gives CASSLTGTDQPQHF.

The genes are TRBV6-5 and TRBJ2-5; D possibly corresponds to TRBD2 (5 bases). Germline CDR1 MNHEY, CDR2 SVGAGI. This CDR3 is built from 11 residues. V lost 8 bases to trimming and J lost 5 bases, with 9 bases between them. The CDR3 coding sequence is TGTGCCAGCCGGGGATTGGAGACCCAGTACTTC. Translating it yields CASRGLETQYF.

This chain joins TRBV6-5 and TRBJ2-5; D may correspond to TRBD1 or TRBD2 (6 bases each). The CDR3 covers 15 residues. Germline assignment: CDR1 MNHEY and CDR2 SVGAGI. V lost 2 bases and J lost 5, with 15 bases in between. The CDR3 spells CASSYGPGARETQYF. CDR3 in DNA: TGTGCCAGCAGTTACGGGCCGGGGGCGCGGGAGACCCAGTACTTC.

The chain combines TRBV28 with TRBJ2-3; 8 nucleotides line up with TRBD2. V trimming: 2 bases; J trimming: 2 bases; junction bases outside the gene matches: 6. This CDR3 has 16 amino acids. CDR1 and CDR2 from the germline V gene are MDHEN and SYDVKM. Written as DNA, the CDR3 is TGTGCCAGCAGTTTAGTCCTAGCGGGCCTCACAGATACGCAGTATTTT. This gives the protein CASSLVLAGLTDTQYF.

This chain connects TRBV5-6 to TRBJ2-6; 7 bases are shared with TRBD1. There are 19 residues in the CDR3. V trimming: 4 bases; J trimming: 0 bases; junction bases outside the gene matches: 13. Germline assignment: CDR1 SGHDT and CDR2 YYEEEE. CDR3 coding DNA: TGTGCCAGCAGCCCACTCTGGGACAGACCAGACTCTGGGGCCAACGTCCTGACTTTC. It is translated as CASSPLWDRPDSGANVLTF.